The rows below give T cell receptor beta chains drawn from one sample of a study of blood T cell repertoires in COVID-19. Sequencing was performed with immunoSEQ multiplex PCR; in TCRdb, only in-frame clones are kept and a portion is missing. The repertoire includes 200,000 to 250,000 clones, 70% to 90% of them detected once, and over 3% sits in the top ten. Sequencing used PBMCs or T cells enriched from blood (not recorded which). The receptor source for this set is a woman between 45 and 60 years old in a cohort exposed to, infected with or recovered from COVID-19 (not recorded which). Each CDR3 is given with its conserved first and last residue. The D gene is left open where the match is weak. For some rows the clone size is stated as once, few or many, or as a class when expanded; others skip it.

clone_size,v_call,j_call,d_call,cdr3_aa,cdr3_nt
many,TRBV4-3,TRBJ1-3,.,CASSQDSAGSYGNTIYF,TGCGCCAGCAGCCAAGATTCCGCAGGGTCGTACGGAAACACCATATATTTT
.,TRBV4-1,TRBJ1-2,.,CASSQERGPYGYTF,TGCGCCAGCAGCCAAGAACGCGGTCCTTATGGCTACACCTTC
once,TRBV2,TRBJ1-2,.,CASGGTYGYTF,TGTGCCAGCGGGGGGACCTATGGCTACACCTTC
.,TRBV28,TRBJ1-1,TRBD1,CASSIGQEPLFVTAF,TGTGCCAGCAGTATAGGACAGGAGCCTTTATTTGTGACGGCCTTT
.,TRBV6-5,TRBJ2-1,TRBD1,CASIGTGSYNEQFF,TGTGCCAGCATAGGGACAGGGTCCTACAATGAGCAGTTCTTC
.,TRBV7-2,TRBJ1-4,.,CASSFDRLTTNEKLFF,TGTGCCAGCAGCTTCGACAGACTTACAACTAATGAAAAACTGTTTTTT
.,TRBV21-1,TRBJ2-5,.,CASSNEGGSGRKETQYF,TGTGCCAGCAGCAATGAGGGGGGTAGCGGGAGGAAAGAGACCCAGTACTTC
once,TRBV28,TRBJ2-2,.,CASSLPTGNTGELFF,TGTGCCAGCAGTTTACCTACAGGGAACACCGGGGAGCTGTTTTTT
.,TRBV6-2/TRBV6-3,TRBJ1-6,TRBD1,CASSNRQGPDSPLHF,TGTGCCAGCAGTAACCGACAGGGTCCGGATTCACCCCTCCACTTT
.,TRBV2,TRBJ1-2,TRBD1,CARNSGGSYGYTF,TGTGCCAGGAATTCAGGGGGCAGCTATGGCTACACCTTC
.,TRBV10-2,TRBJ2-1,TRBD2,CASSDGGGVLYNEQFF,TGCGCCAGCAGTGATGGCGGGGGGGTACTTTACAATGAGCAGTTCTTC
.,TRBV9,TRBJ1-1,.,CASSVGPGGGNTEAFF,TGTGCCAGCAGCGTAGGACCCGGGGGGGGGAACACTGAAGCTTTCTTT
.,TRBV29-1,TRBJ2-5,TRBD2,CSVRLAGGRETQYF,TGCAGCGTACGACTAGCGGGGGGCCGGGAGACCCAGTACTTC
.,TRBV14,TRBJ2-2,.,CASSLSQWTVNTGELFF,TGTGCCAGCAGCCTTTCTCAATGGACAGTGAACACCGGGGAGCTGTTTTTT
.,TRBV27,TRBJ1-5,TRBD1,CASSRGTGGNQPQHF,TGTGCCAGCAGTCGTGGGACAGGGGGAAATCAGCCCCAGCATTTT
.,TRBV7-6,TRBJ2-5,TRBD2,CASSLSPLAGGSFETQYF,TGTGCCAGCAGCTTATCCCCACTAGCGGGGGGGTCGTTTGAGACCCAGTACTTC
.,TRBV4-3,TRBJ2-3,.,CASSQTPAGPSTDTQYF,TGCGCCAGCAGCCAAACCCCCGCGGGGCCTAGCACAGATACGCAGTATTTT
once,TRBV29-1,TRBJ2-2,TRBD1,CSVVQGVGTGELFF,TGCAGCGTTGTCCAGGGGGTAGGAACCGGGGAGCTGTTTTTT
once,TRBV2,TRBJ1-4,TRBD1,CASSERGPVNEKLFF,TGTGCCAGCAGTGAAAGGGGGCCGGTAAATGAAAAACTGTTTTTT
few,TRBV30,TRBJ2-7,.,CAWSRPVVGAYEQYF,TGTGCCTGGAGTCGTCCCGTAGTGGGCGCCTACGAGCAGTACTTC
.,TRBV7-2,TRBJ2-7,.,CASSLVQVGAYEQYF,TGTGCCAGCAGCTTAGTACAGGTTGGAGCCTACGAGCAGTACTTC